The rows below give T cell receptor beta chains drawn from one sample of a study of tumor and adjacent non-tumor tissue in lung cancer. TCRdb called the multiplex PCR reads again in MiXCR, with one record for every CDR3 protein. The sample shows roughly 120,000 distinct CDR3 sequences, under 90% of them seen only once. The source material was lung tumor tissue. The receptors derive from a man in his 70s with non-small cell lung cancer. Both conserved end residues are part of each CDR3. Fields, in order: clone size, D gene, V gene, J gene, CDR3 DNA, CDR3 protein. The D gene is left open where the match is weak. Size tells how often a clone was seen (once, few, many) or the class of an expanded clone, and some rows leave it out.

size: NA; D: TRBD1; V: TRBV6-1; J: TRBJ2-7; DNA: TGCGCCAGCATAGGGACAGGTTTGTACGTGCAGTACTTC; CDR3: CASIGTGLYVQYF
size: NA; D: TRBD1; V: TRBV12-3/TRBV12-4; J: TRBJ1-6; DNA: TGTGCAAGCACCTCCGGGACAGGTGCCTATAATTCACCCCTCCACTTT; CDR3: CASTSGTGAYNSPLHF
size: NA; D: NA; V: TRBV12-3/TRBV12-4; J: TRBJ2-3; DNA: TGTGCCAGCAGGCCGACTAGAGCAGATACGCAGTATTTT; CDR3: CASRPTRADTQYF
size: many; D: TRBD1; V: TRBV29-1; J: TRBJ1-1; DNA: TGCAGCGTCCACGGACAGGGCACTGAAGCTTTCTTT; CDR3: CSVHGQGTEAFF
size: many; D: TRBD1; V: TRBV28; J: TRBJ2-1; DNA: TGTGCCACCATCCGGGACAGGAGTTACAATGAGCAGTTCTTC; CDR3: CATIRDRSYNEQFF
size: NA; D: TRBD2; V: TRBV14; J: TRBJ2-3; DNA: TGTGCCAACAGCCCGATAGCGGGAGTCTTCCCAGATACGCAGTATTTT; CDR3: CANSPIAGVFPDTQYF
size: NA; D: NA; V: TRBV29-1; J: TRBJ1-1; DNA: TGCAGCGTTGTGGCGGAGAGGCCTGGAGCTCTATTT; CDR3: CSVVAERPGALF
size: NA; D: NA; V: TRBV4-3; J: TRBJ2-1; DNA: TGCGCCAGCAGCCGGGACCCAGCGGAAGCTGAATACAATGAGCAGTTCTTC; CDR3: CASSRDPAEAEYNEQFF
size: few; D: NA; V: TRBV9; J: TRBJ1-1; DNA: TGTGCCAGCAGCGTAGCTACAGGGACCGTGAACACTGAAGCTTTCTTT; CDR3: CASSVATGTVNTEAFF
size: NA; D: NA; V: TRBV5-4; J: TRBJ2-7; DNA: TGTGCCAGCAGCTTGTTCGTGACAGGATATTCTGAGCAGTACTTC; CDR3: CASSLFVTGYSEQYF
size: NA; D: NA; V: TRBV6-6; J: TRBJ2-2; DNA: TGTGGCTTGAGAAACCCAGACACCGGGGAGCTGTTTTTT; CDR3: CGLRNPDTGELFF
size: NA; D: TRBD2; V: TRBV6-1; J: TRBJ2-5; DNA: TGTGCCACTAGTGAAAGGGTCACGGGCGGGGGTGGAGAGACCCAGAACTTC; CDR3: CATSERVTGGGGETQNF
size: NA; D: NA; V: TRBV28; J: TRBJ2-7; DNA: TGTGTCATTAGGGGACATGGGCTCCATCAGGCCTACGAGCAGTACTTC; CDR3: CVIRGHGLHQAYEQYF
size: NA; D: TRBD2; V: TRBV11-1; J: TRBJ2-1; DNA: TGTGCCAGCAGGCAACAACCGTCGGGAGGTGCGCAGTTCTTC; CDR3: CASRQQPSGGAQFF
size: once; D: NA; V: TRBV5-6; J: TRBJ2-1; DNA: TGTGCCAGCAGCTTGGAAGGGAATGCAAATGAGCAATTCTTC; CDR3: CASSLEGNANEQFF
size: NA; D: NA; V: TRBV29-1; J: TRBJ2-5; DNA: TGCAGCGAGGCCAACAGGTTCCAAGAGACCAAGTACTTC; CDR3: CSEANRFQETKYF